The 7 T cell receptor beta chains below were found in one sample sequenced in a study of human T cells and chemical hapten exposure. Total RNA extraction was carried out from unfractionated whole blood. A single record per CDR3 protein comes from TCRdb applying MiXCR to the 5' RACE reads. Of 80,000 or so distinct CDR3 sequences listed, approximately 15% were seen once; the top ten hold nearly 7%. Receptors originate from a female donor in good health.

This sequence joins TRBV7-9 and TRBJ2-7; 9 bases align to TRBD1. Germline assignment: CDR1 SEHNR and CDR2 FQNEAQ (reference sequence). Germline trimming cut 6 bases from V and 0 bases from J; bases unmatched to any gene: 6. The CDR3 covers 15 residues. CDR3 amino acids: CASSPGTGFSYEQYF. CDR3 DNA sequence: TGTGCCAGCAGTCCCGGGACAGGGTTCTCCTACGAGCAGTACTTC.

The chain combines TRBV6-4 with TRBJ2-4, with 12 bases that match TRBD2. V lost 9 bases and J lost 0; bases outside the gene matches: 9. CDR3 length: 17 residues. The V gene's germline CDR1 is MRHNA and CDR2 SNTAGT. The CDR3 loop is CARLTSGGVVAKNIQYF. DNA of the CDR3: TGTGCCAGATTGACTAGCGGGGGAGTTGTAGCCAAAAACATTCAGTACTTC.

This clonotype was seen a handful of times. CDR3 DNA sequence: TGCGCCAGCAGCTCGACAAGAACCACAGATACGCAGTATTTT. This codes for CASSSTRTTDTQYF. This rearrangement joins TRBV5-1 to TRBJ2-3; no reliable D call. Deletions cut 3 bases from V and 2 bases from J, with 10 bases between. The CDR3 is made up of 14 amino acids. Germline lookup yields CDR1 SGHRS and CDR2 YFSETQ.

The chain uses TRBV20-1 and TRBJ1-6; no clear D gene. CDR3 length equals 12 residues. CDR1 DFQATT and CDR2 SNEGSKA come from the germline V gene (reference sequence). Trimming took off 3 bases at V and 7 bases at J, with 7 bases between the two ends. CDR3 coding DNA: TGCAGTGCTAGTCCGAGGAATTCACCCCTCCACTTT. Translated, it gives CSASPRNSPLHF.

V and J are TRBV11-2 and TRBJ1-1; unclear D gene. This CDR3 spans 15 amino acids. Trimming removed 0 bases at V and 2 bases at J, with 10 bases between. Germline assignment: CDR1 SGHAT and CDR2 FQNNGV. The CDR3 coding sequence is TGTGCCAGCAGCTTAGAGCCGGGCTCTAACACTGAAGCTTTCTTT. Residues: CASSLEPGSNTEAFF.

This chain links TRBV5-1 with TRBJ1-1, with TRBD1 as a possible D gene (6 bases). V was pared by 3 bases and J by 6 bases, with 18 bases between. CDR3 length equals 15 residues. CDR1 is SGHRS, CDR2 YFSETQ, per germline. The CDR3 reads CASSSSGQLGAEAFF. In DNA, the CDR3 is TGCGCCAGCAGCTCCTCTGGACAGTTGGGGGCTGAAGCTTTCTTT.

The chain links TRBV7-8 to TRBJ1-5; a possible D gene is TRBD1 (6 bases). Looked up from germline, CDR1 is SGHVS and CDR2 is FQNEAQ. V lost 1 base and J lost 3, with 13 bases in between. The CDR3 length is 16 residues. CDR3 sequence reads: CASSLGMGGFNQPQHF. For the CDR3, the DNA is TGTGCCAGCAGCTTAGGTATGGGGGGCTTCAATCAGCCCCAGCATTTT.